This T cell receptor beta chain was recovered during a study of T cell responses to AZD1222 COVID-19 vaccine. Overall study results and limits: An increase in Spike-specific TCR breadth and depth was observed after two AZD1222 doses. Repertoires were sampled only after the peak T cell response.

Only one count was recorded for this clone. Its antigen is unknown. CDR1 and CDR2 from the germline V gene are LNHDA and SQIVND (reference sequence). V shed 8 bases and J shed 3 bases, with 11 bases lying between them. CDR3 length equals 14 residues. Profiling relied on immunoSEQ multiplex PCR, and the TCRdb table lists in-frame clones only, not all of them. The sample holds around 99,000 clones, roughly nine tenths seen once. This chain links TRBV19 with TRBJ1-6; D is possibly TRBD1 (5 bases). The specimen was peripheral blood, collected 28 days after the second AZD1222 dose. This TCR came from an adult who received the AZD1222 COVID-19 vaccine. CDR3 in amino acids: CASSQGDYNSPLHF. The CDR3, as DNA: TGTGCCAGTTCGCAGGGAGACTATAATTCACCCCTCCACTTT.